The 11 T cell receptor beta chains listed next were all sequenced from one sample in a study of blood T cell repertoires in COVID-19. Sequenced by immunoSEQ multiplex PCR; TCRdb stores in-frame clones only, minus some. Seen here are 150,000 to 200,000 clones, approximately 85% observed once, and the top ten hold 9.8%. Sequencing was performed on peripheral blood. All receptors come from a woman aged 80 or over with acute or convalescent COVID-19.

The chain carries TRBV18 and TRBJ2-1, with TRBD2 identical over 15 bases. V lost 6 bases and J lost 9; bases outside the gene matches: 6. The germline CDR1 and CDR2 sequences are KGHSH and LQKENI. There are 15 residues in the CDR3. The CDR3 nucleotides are TGTGCCAGCTCTCCGGGACTAGCGGGAGGAAGTGAGCAGTTCTTC. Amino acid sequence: CASSPGLAGGSEQFF.

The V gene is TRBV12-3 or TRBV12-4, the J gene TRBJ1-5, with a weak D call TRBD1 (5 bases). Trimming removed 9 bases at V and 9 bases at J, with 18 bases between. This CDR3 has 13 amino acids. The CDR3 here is CASSSARVAPQHF. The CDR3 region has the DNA TGTGCCAGTAGCTCCGCCAGGGTAGCGCCCCAGCATTTT.

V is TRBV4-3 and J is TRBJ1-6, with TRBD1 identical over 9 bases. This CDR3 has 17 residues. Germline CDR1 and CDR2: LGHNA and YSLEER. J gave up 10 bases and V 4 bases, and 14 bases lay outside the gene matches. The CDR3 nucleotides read TGCGCCAGCAGCCGGATTTCACAGGGGGCAATTCCCTCACCCCTCCACTTT. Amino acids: CASSRISQGAIPSPLHF.

CDR3 coding DNA: TGTGCCAGCTCACCCTACGGAAACGGGGAGACCCAGTACTTC. Encoded protein: CASSPYGNGETQYF. The V gene is TRBV18, the J gene TRBJ2-5; D is uncertain. Germline CDR1 KGHSH, CDR2 LQKENI. Trimming shortened V by 3 bases and J by 5 bases, and 13 bases separated the two germline ends. This CDR3 spans 14 amino acids.

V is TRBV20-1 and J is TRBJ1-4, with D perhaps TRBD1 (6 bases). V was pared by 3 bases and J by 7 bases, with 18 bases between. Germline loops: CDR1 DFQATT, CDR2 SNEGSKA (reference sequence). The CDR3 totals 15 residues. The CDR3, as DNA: TGCAGTGCTAGTTTCCGGGACAACCTACCTGAAAAACTGTTTTTT. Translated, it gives CSASFRDNLPEKLFF.

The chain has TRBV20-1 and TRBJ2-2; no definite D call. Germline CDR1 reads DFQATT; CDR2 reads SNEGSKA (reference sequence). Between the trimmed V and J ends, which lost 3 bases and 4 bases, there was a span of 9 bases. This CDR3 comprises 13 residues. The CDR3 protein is CSASSSGTGELFF. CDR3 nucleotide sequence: TGCAGTGCTAGTTCTTCAGGCACCGGGGAGCTGTTTTTT.

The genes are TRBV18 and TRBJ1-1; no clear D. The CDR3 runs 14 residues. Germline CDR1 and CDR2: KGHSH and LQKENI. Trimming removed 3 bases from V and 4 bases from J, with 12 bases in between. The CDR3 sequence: CASSPAGWGTEAFF. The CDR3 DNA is TGTGCCAGCTCACCGGCGGGATGGGGCACTGAAGCTTTCTTT.

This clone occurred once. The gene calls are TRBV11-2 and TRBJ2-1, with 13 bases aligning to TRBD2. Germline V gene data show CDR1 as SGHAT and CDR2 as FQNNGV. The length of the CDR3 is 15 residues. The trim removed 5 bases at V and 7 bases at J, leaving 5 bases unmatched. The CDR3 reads CASSPGLAGANEQFF. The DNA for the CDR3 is TGTGCCAGCAGCCCAGGACTAGCGGGGGCAAATGAGCAGTTCTTC.

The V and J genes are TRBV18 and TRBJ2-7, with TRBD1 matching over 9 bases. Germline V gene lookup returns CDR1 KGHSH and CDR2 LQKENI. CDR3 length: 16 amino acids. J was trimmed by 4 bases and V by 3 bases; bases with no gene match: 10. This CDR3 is CASSPARQGDGYEQYF. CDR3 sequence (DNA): TGTGCCAGCTCACCCGCCCGACAGGGGGATGGTTACGAGCAGTACTTC.

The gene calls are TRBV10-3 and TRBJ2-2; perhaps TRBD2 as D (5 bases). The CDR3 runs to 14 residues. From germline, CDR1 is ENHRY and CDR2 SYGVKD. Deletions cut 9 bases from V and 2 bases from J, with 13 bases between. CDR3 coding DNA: TGTGCCATTGCGGAGGCGGGCAACACCGGGGAGCTGTTTTTT. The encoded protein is CAIAEAGNTGELFF.

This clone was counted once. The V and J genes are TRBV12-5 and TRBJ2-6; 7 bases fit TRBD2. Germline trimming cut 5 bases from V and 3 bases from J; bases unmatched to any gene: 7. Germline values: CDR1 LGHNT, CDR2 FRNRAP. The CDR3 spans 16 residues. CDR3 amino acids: CASGLSRDYGANVLTF. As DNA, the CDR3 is TGTGCTAGTGGTCTCTCACGGGACTATGGGGCCAACGTCCTGACTTTC.